A selection of T cell receptor beta chains follows, all from one sample in a study of vaccination and CD4 T cells after COVID-19. Antigens of these TCRs are unknown. TCRdb itself ran the PCR reads through MiXCR, one entry per CDR3 protein. The sample lists approximately 19,000 distinct CDR3 sequences, less than 85% occurring once. Sequencing used CD4+ T cells from blood, cultured in vitro. These TCRs come from a human donor who had recovered from COVID-19. The conserved cysteine and the conserved F or W are not part of the CDR3 here. Fields, in order: V gene, J gene, CDR3 protein.

v_call: TRBV28; j_call: TRBJ2-7; cdr3_aa: ASSFGSSGRSVQY
v_call: TRBV10-3; j_call: TRBJ1-5; cdr3_aa: AISESSTPNQPQH
v_call: TRBV19; j_call: TRBJ2-3; cdr3_aa: ASSMSAGTSLTDTQY
v_call: TRBV6-1; j_call: TRBJ2-3; cdr3_aa: ASSRVSHQGTDTQY
v_call: TRBV20-1; j_call: TRBJ1-1; cdr3_aa: SARTNMNTEAF
v_call: TRBV6-2/TRBV6-3; j_call: TRBJ1-5; cdr3_aa: ASSNNFNQPQH
v_call: TRBV2; j_call: TRBJ1-5; cdr3_aa: ASSKLTGRTQPQH
v_call: TRBV24-1; j_call: TRBJ1-2; cdr3_aa: ATSEARNYGYT
v_call: TRBV6-2/TRBV6-3; j_call: TRBJ1-2; cdr3_aa: ASILTPGQVYGYT
v_call: TRBV15; j_call: TRBJ1-2; cdr3_aa: ATSRDQDRVIGYT
v_call: TRBV6-4; j_call: TRBJ1-1; cdr3_aa: ASRRTFLEDTEAF
v_call: TRBV14; j_call: TRBJ2-7; cdr3_aa: ASSPGLHYEQY
v_call: TRBV20-1; j_call: TRBJ1-4; cdr3_aa: SARDRGSEKLF
v_call: TRBV9; j_call: TRBJ1-1; cdr3_aa: ASSVRTGGITEAF
v_call: TRBV6-5; j_call: TRBJ1-4; cdr3_aa: ASSYSMGPGEKLF
v_call: TRBV7-2; j_call: TRBJ2-7; cdr3_aa: ASRAPGDRATYEQY
v_call: TRBV28; j_call: TRBJ1-2; cdr3_aa: ASSLPGYGYT
v_call: TRBV6-2/TRBV6-3; j_call: TRBJ2-2; cdr3_aa: ASSYPRQSLLNTGELF
v_call: TRBV20-1; j_call: TRBJ2-5; cdr3_aa: SARASGRRETQY
v_call: TRBV24-1; j_call: TRBJ2-5; cdr3_aa: ATSDTGYMGTQY
v_call: TRBV6-5; j_call: TRBJ1-2; cdr3_aa: ASSYNRGTEF
v_call: TRBV4-3; j_call: TRBJ1-1; cdr3_aa: ASSQDSRQVNTEAF
v_call: TRBV6-1; j_call: TRBJ1-3; cdr3_aa: ASSRRQVSGNTIY
v_call: TRBV28; j_call: TRBJ1-2; cdr3_aa: ASRMNDLQGSGYT
v_call: TRBV7-2; j_call: TRBJ1-5; cdr3_aa: ASSLQGATNQPQH
v_call: TRBV7-9; j_call: TRBJ2-2; cdr3_aa: ASSLSQGHNTGELF
v_call: TRBV19; j_call: TRBJ1-4; cdr3_aa: ASSIDRGQEKLF
v_call: TRBV7-3; j_call: TRBJ1-6; cdr3_aa: ASSLLPGGTPLH
v_call: TRBV27; j_call: TRBJ2-7; cdr3_aa: ASSDHGRASEQY
v_call: TRBV6-5; j_call: TRBJ2-1; cdr3_aa: ASSYRLDSYNEQF
v_call: TRBV19; j_call: TRBJ1-2; cdr3_aa: ASSISQNYGYT
v_call: TRBV29-1; j_call: TRBJ2-5; cdr3_aa: SVERGGYRGETQY
v_call: TRBV27; j_call: TRBJ2-5; cdr3_aa: ASGGTRQTQY
v_call: TRBV15; j_call: TRBJ1-5; cdr3_aa: ATSRKGSASNQPQH
v_call: TRBV20-1; j_call: TRBJ2-3; cdr3_aa: SVPPGLAGVDTQY
v_call: TRBV19; j_call: TRBJ1-2; cdr3_aa: ASSRIFRSDYGYT
v_call: TRBV27; j_call: TRBJ1-2; cdr3_aa: ASSSWDRAGTYGYT
v_call: TRBV29-1; j_call: TRBJ2-7; cdr3_aa: SVEDRVVNEQY
v_call: TRBV24-1; j_call: TRBJ2-1; cdr3_aa: ATGGRMVNEQF
v_call: TRBV6-1; j_call: TRBJ1-6; cdr3_aa: ASSLDNPGQVLPLH
v_call: TRBV20-1; j_call: TRBJ2-7; cdr3_aa: SARVGLAETDYEQY
v_call: TRBV20-1; j_call: TRBJ2-7; cdr3_aa: SAPAPPGLAYEQY
v_call: TRBV7-9; j_call: TRBJ1-1; cdr3_aa: ASSPRSRGISEAF
v_call: TRBV30; j_call: TRBJ2-7; cdr3_aa: AWTRTGLYEQY
v_call: TRBV6-2/TRBV6-3; j_call: TRBJ1-2; cdr3_aa: ASTPPPDRADGYT
v_call: TRBV6-1; j_call: TRBJ1-2; cdr3_aa: ASRSGTVDYGYT
v_call: TRBV28; j_call: TRBJ1-2; cdr3_aa: ASSSGGGGGNYGYT
v_call: TRBV7-2; j_call: TRBJ2-5; cdr3_aa: ASRARGAGALGGQETQY
v_call: TRBV5-4; j_call: TRBJ2-3; cdr3_aa: ASSPDFSADTQY
v_call: TRBV7-2; j_call: TRBJ2-3; cdr3_aa: ASSLGLAGGPLTDTQY
v_call: TRBV6-1; j_call: TRBJ1-6; cdr3_aa: ASSPEGGSPLH
v_call: TRBV11-3; j_call: TRBJ2-7; cdr3_aa: ASSLSPSGGEQY
v_call: TRBV7-8; j_call: TRBJ2-3; cdr3_aa: ASSRRDGTDTQY